The present TCR beta chain was sequenced within a study of sequential checkpoint blockade in melanoma. The repertoire was sequenced with immunoSEQ multiplex PCR; TCRdb's copy has only in-frame clones and lacks some. There are under 20,000 clones in the sample; roughly 66% occur only once, and roughly 20% lies in the top ten. J lost 2 bases, V lost 0 bases, and 2 bases had no gene match. Germline CDR1 and CDR2: SGHDT and YYEEEE. The CDR3 loop spans 14 amino acids. Treatment given: randomized to nivolumab then ipilimumab (arm A) or the reverse (arm B). Material: CD8+ T cells sorted from blood (inferred from file names), obtained from a patient given nivolumab and ipilimumab in sequence. The clonotype originates from a human donor with melanoma. V usage is TRBV5-6 and J usage is TRBJ2-7, with TRBD1 identical over 7 bases. CDR3 nucleotide sequence: TGTGCCAGCAGCTTGGGGCAGGGGGCCTACGAGCAGTACTTC. This sequence encodes CASSLGQGAYEQYF. The whole variable domain, filled in from reference TRBV5-6 and TRBJ2-7, reads DAGVTQSPTHLIKTRGQQVTLRCSPKSGHDTVSWYQQALGQGPQFIFQYYEEEERQRGNFPDRFSGHQFPNYSSELNVNALLLGDSALYLCASSLGQGAYEQYFGPGTRLTVT.